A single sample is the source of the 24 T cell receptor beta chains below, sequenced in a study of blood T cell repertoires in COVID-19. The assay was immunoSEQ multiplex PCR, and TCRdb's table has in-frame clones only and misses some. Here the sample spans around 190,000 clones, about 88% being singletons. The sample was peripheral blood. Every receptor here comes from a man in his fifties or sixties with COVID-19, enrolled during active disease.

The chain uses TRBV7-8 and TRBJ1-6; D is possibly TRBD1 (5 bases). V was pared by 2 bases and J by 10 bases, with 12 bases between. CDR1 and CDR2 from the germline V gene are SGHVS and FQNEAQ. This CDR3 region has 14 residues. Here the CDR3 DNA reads TGTGCCAGCAGCTTACAGGGTTGGAAATCACCCCTCCACTTT. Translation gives CASSLQGWKSPLHF.

Here the CDR3 reads CASSPPQFPYEQYF. CDR3 DNA sequence: TGTGCCAGCAGCCCACCACAGTTCCCCTACGAGCAGTACTTC. The V gene is TRBV3-1 (or the pseudogene TRBV3-2), the J gene TRBJ2-7; the D is unclear. CDR1 LGHDT and CDR2 YNNKEL come from the germline V gene (reference sequence). Deletions cut 4 bases from V and 2 bases from J, with 12 bases between. The CDR3 length is 14 residues.

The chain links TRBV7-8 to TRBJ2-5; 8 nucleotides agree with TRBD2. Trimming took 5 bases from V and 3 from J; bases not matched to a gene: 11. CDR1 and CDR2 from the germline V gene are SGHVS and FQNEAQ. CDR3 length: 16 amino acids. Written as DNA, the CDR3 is TGTGCCAGCAGCCCTGGGTCTAGCGGGCCTAAAGAGACCCAGTACTTC. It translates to CASSPGSSGPKETQYF.

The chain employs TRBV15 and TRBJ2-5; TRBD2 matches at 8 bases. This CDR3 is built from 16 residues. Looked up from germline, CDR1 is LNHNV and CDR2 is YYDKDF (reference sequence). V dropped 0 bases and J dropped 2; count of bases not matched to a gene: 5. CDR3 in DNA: TGTGCCACCAGCAGAGATTTGGCGGGAGGTCAAGAGACCCAGTACTTC. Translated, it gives CATSRDLAGGQETQYF. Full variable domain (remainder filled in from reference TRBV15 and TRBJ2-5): DAMVIQNPRYQVTQFGKPVTLSCSQTLNHNVMYWYQQKSSQAPKLLFHYYDKDFNNEADTPDNFQSRRPNTSFCFLDIRSPGLGDTAMYLCATSRDLAGGQETQYFGPGTRLLVL.

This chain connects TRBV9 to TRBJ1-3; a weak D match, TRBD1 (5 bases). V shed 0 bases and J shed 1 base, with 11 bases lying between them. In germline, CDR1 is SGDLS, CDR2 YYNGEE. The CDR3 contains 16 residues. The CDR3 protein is CASSVGGGESGNTIYF. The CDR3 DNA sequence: TGTGCCAGCAGCGTAGGCGGGGGGGAATCTGGAAACACCATATATTTT.

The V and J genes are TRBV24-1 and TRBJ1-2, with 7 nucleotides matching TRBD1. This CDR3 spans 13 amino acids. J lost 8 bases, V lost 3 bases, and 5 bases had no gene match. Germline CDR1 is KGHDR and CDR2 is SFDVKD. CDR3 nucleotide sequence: TGTGCCACCAGTGATGGCTACAGGGGAGGCTACACCTTC. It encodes CATSDGYRGGYTF.

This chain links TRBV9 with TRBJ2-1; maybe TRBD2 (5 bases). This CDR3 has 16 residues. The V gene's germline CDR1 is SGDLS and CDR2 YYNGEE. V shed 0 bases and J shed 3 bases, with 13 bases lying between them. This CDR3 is CASSVGERDYYNEQFF. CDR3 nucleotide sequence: TGTGCCAGCAGCGTAGGGGAACGGGATTACTACAATGAGCAGTTCTTC.

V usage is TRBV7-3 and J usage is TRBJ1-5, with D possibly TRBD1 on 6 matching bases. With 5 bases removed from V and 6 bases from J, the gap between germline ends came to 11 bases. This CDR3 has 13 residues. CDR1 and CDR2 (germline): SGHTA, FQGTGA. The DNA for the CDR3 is TGTGCCAGCAGCGTAGACAGGTCTCAGCCCCAGCATTTT. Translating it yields CASSVDRSQPQHF. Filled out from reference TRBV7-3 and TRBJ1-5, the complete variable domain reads GAGVSQTPSNKVTEKGKYVELRCDPISGHTALYWYRQSLGQGPEFLIYFQGTGAADDSGLPNDRFFAVRPEGSVSTLKIQRTERGDSAVYLCASSVDRSQPQHFGDGTRLSIL.

The CDR3 nucleotides read TGTGCCAGCAGCCCACTAGCGGGGACCTACGAGCAGTACTTC. It is translated as CASSPLAGTYEQYF. The V gene is TRBV6-6, the J gene TRBJ2-7, with 10 bases that match TRBD2. The CDR3 loop spans 14 amino acids. The junction had 4 bases not matched to a gene; V was cut back by 6 bases and J by 2 bases. Germline V gene data show CDR1 as MNHNY and CDR2 as SVGAGI (reference sequence).

This chain's CDR3 is CASSSPRGTGGVYGYTF. CDR3 in DNA: TGTGCCAGTAGTAGCCCCCGTGGGACAGGGGGAGTCTATGGCTACACCTTC. This chain uses TRBV19 with TRBJ1-2; 11 bases are shared with TRBD1. V lost 4 bases, J lost 4 bases, and 11 bases stayed unmatched. The CDR3 runs to 17 residues. The germline CDR1 and CDR2 sequences are LNHDA and SQIVND (reference sequence).

The CDR3 DNA is TGTGCCAGCAGTGATGGGGGGGCTGGCTACACCTTC. This codes for CASSDGGAGYTF. The J gene is TRBJ1-2, the V gene TRBV6-4, with a tentative D call TRBD1 (6 bases). V shed 3 bases and J shed 7 bases, with 9 bases lying between them. Germline V gene sequence: CDR1 MRHNA, CDR2 SNTAGT. The CDR3 runs 12 residues.

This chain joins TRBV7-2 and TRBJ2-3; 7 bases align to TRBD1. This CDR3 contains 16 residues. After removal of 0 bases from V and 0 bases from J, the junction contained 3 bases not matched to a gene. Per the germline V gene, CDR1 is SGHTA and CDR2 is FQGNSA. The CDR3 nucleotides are TGTGCCAGCAGCTTAGCCGGGACAGCTAGCACAGATACGCAGTATTTT. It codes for CASSLAGTASTDTQYF.

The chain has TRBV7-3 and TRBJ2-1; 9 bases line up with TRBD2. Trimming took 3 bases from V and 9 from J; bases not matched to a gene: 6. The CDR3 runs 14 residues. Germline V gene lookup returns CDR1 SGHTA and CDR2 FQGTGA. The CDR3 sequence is CASSLSSGTGEQFF. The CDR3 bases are TGTGCCAGCAGCTTGTCTAGCGGGACGGGTGAGCAGTTCTTC. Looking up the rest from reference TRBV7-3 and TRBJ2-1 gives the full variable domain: GAGVSQTPSNKVTEKGKYVELRCDPISGHTALYWYRQSLGQGPEFLIYFQGTGAADDSGLPNDRFFAVRPEGSVSTLKIQRTERGDSAVYLCASSLSSGTGEQFFGPGTRLTVL.

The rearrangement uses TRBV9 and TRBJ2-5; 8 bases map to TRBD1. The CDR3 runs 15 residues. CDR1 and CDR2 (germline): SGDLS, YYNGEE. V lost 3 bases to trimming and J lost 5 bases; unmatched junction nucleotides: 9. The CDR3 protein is CASSDLDRAGETQYF. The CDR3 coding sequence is TGTGCCAGCAGCGACCTGGACAGGGCAGGGGAGACCCAGTACTTC.

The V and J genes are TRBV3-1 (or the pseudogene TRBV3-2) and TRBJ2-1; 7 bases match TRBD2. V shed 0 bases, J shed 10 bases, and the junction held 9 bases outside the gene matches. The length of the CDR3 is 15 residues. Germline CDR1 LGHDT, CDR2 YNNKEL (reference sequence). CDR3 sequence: CASSQDSSGAREQFF. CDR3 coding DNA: TGTGCCAGCAGCCAAGATTCAAGCGGGGCAAGGGAGCAGTTCTTC.

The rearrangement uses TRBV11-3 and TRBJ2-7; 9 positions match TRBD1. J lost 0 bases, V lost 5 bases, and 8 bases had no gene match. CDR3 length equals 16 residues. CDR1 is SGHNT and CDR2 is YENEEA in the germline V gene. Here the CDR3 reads CASSPGQGSLSYEQYF. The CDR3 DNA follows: TGTGCCAGCAGCCCGGGACAGGGCTCTCTCTCCTACGAGCAGTACTTC.

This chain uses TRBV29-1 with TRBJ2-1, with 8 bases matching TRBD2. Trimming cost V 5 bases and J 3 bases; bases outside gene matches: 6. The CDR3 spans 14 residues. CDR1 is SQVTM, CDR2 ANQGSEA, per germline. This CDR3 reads CSVTTSGSYNEQFF. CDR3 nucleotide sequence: TGCAGCGTTACCACTAGCGGAAGCTACAATGAGCAGTTCTTC.

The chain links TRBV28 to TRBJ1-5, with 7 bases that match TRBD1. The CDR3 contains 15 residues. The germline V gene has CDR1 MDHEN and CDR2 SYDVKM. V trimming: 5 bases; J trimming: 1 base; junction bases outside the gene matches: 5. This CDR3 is CASSANRGSNQPQHF. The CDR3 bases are TGTGCCAGCAGTGCAAACAGGGGAAGCAATCAGCCCCAGCATTTT.

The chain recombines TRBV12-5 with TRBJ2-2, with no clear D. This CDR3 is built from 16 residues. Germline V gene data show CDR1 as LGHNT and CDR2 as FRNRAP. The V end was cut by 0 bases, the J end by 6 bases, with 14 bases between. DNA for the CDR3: TGTGCTAGTGGTTTGGTAGTTTCTGTTCGGGCCGGGGAGCTGTTTTTT. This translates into CASGLVVSVRAGELFF.

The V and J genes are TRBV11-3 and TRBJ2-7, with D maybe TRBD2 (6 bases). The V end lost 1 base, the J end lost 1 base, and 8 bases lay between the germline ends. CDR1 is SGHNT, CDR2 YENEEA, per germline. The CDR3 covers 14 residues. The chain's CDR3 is CASSLGGASYEQYF. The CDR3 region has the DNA TGTGCCAGCAGCTTAGGCGGGGCATCCTACGAGCAGTACTTC.

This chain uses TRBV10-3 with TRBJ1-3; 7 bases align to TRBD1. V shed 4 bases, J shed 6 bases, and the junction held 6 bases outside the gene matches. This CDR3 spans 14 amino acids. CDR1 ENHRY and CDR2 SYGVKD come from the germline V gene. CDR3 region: CAISAQGSVNTIYF. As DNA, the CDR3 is TGTGCCATCAGTGCACAGGGGAGCGTAAACACCATATATTTT.

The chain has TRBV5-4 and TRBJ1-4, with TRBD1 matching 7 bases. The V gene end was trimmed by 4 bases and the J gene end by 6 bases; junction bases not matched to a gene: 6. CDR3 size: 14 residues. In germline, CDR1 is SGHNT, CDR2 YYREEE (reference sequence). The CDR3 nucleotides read TGTGCCAGCAGCCGAGAGGGGACAGATGAAAAACTGTTTTTT. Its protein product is CASSREGTDEKLFF.

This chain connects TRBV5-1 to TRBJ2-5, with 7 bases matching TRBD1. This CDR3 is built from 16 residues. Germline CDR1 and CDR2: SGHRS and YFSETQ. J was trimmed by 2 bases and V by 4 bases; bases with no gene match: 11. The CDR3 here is CASSPGGRRGQETQYF. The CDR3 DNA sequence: TGCGCCAGCAGCCCCGGAGGCCGCAGGGGGCAAGAGACCCAGTACTTC.

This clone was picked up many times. The CDR3 is CASSHSSGPLDEQYF. CDR3 sequence (DNA): TGTGCCAGCAGTCATTCTAGCGGGCCCTTGGACGAGCAGTACTTC. The chain links TRBV6-5 to TRBJ2-7; TRBD2 matches at 8 bases. Germline V gene lookup returns CDR1 MNHEY and CDR2 SVGAGI. This CDR3 contains 15 residues. V gave up 5 bases and J gave up 5 bases; unmatched junction bases: 11.